This T cell receptor beta chain derives from a study of sequential checkpoint blockade in melanoma. The table came from immunoSEQ multiplex PCR; TCRdb's copy has only in-frame clones and leaves some out. The sample lists more than 10,000 clones, over 70% occurring once. The sample's treatment: randomized to nivolumab then ipilimumab (arm A) or the reverse (arm B). The sequence came from a human donor with melanoma. The material sequenced was CD8+ T cells sorted from blood (inferred from file names), taken from a patient given nivolumab and ipilimumab in sequence.

CDR3 DNA sequence: TGTGCCACCAGCAGAGGTCGGGATGAGCAGTTCTTC. It specifies CATSRGRDEQFF. This sequence joins TRBV15 and TRBJ2-1; D not resolved. The germline CDR1 and CDR2 sequences are LNHNV and YYDKDF (reference sequence). Trimming left V 1 base short and J 8 bases short, with 6 bases between. The CDR3 extends over 12 amino acids.